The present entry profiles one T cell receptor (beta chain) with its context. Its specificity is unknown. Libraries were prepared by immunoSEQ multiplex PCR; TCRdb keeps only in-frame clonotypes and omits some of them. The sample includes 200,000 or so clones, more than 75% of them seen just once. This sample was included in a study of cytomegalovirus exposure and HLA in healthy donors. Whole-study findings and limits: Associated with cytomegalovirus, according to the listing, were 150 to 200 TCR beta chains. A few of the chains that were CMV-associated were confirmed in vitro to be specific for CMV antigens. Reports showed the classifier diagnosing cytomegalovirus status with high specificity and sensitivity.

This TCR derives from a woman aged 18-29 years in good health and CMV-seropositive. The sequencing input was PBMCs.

The CDR3 loop is CASSWPDSPYEQYF. CDR3 nucleotides: TGTGCCAGCAGTTGGCCGGACAGTCCCTACGAGCAGTACTTC. V is TRBV25-1 and J is TRBJ2-7; weak D call: TRBD1 (6 bases). The V gene's germline CDR1 is MGHDK and CDR2 SYGVNS. The CDR3 sequence is 14 residues long. V was cut by 5 bases and J by 2 bases, with 13 bases left in between.